This record concerns one T cell receptor beta chain sequence. The data originate from a study of CD8 T cells in Susac syndrome. Sequencing of TCR beta was undertaken in CD8+ and CD4+ T cells derived from blood. Controls were healthy donors (matched for age and sex). Random hexamers were used to reverse transcribe the RNA input (about 0.45 to 1 ug). Amplification of TCR beta CDR3 spanned 54 Vbeta and 13 Jbeta via immunoSEQ multiplex PCR. TCRdb reanalysed the immunoSEQ multiplex PCR reads using MiXCR and keeps one entry per CDR3 protein. The table shows 120,000 to 150,000 distinct CDR3 sequences, with roughly 94% occurring only once. This clonotype was obtained from a human donor in good health. The specimen sequenced was CD4+ T cells from PBMCs.

The DNA for the CDR3 is TGTGCCAGCAGGGGGATTTGGGCGGGTGGCTACACCTTC. Translating it yields CASRGIWAGGYTF. V gene TRBV7-2 combines with J gene TRBJ1-2, with D unclear. V was pared by 6 bases and J by 7 bases, with 15 bases between. The CDR3 contains 13 residues. Germline V gene sequence: CDR1 SGHTA, CDR2 FQGNSA.